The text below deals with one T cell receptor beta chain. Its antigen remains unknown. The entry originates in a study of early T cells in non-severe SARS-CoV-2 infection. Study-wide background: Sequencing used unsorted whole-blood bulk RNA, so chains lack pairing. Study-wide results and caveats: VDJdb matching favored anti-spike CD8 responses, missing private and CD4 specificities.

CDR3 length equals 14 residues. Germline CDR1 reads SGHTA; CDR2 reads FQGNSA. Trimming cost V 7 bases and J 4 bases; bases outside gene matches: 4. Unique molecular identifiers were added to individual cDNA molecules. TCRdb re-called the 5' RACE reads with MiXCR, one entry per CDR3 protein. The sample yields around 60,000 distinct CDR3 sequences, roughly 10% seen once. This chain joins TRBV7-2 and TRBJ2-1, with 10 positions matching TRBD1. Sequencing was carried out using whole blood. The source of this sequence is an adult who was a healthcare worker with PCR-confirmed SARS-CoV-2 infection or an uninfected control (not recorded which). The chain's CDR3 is CASTRQGAYNEQFF. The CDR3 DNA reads TGTGCCAGCACCCGACAGGGGGCATACAATGAGCAGTTCTTC.